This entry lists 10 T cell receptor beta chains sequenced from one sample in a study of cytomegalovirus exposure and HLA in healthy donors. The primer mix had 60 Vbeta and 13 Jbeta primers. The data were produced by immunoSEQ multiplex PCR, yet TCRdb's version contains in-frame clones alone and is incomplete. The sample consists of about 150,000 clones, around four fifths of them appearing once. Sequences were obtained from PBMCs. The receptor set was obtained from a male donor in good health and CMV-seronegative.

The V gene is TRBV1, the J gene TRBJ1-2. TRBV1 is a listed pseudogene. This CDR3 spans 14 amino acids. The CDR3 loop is CTSSQVGEHYGYTF. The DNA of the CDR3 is TGCACCAGCAGCCAAGTTGGGGAGCACTATGGCTACACCTTC.

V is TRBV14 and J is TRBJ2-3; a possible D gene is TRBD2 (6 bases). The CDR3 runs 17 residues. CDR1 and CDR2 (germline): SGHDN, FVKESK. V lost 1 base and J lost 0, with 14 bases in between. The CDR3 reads CASSQALGGLSTDTQYF. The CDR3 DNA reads TGTGCCAGCAGCCAAGCGCTGGGGGGACTTAGCACAGATACGCAGTATTTT.

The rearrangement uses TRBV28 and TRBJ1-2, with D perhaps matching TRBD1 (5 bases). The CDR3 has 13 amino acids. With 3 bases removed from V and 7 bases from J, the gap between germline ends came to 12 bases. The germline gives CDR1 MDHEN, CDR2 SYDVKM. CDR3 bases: TGTGCCAGCAGTTTGGAGCAGGGAAGTGGCTACACCTTC. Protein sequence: CASSLEQGSGYTF.

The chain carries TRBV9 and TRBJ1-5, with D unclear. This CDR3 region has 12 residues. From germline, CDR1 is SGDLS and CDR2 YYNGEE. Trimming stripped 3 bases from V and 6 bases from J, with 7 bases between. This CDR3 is CASSAGGQPQHF. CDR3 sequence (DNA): TGTGCCAGCAGCGCAGGAGGTCAGCCCCAGCATTTT.

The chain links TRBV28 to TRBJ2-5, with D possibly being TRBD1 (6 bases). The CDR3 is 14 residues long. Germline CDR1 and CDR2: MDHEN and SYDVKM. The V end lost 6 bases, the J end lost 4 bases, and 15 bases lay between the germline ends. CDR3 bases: TGTGCCAGCAGGCCTGGGGGCAAGGGAGAGACCCAGTACTTC. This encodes CASRPGGKGETQYF. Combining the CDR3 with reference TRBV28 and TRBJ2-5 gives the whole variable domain DVKVTQSSRYLVKRTGEKVFLECVQDMDHENMFWYRQDPGLGLRLIYFSYDVKMKEKGDIPEGYSVSREKKERFSLILESASTNQTSMYLCASRPGGKGETQYFGPGTRLLVL.

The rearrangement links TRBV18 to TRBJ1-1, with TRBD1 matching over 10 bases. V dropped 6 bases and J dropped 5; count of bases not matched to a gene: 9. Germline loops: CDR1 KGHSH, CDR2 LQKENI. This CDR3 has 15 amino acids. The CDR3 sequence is CASSLRGQGGTEAFF. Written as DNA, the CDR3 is TGTGCCAGCTCGCTACGCGGACAGGGGGGAACTGAAGCTTTCTTT.

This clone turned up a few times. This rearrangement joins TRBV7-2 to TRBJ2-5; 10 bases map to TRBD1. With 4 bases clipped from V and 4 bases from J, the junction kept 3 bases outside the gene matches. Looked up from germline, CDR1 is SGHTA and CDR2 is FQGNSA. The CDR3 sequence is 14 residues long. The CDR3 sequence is CASSSDRGVETQYF. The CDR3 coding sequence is TGTGCCAGCAGCTCGGACAGGGGGGTAGAGACCCAGTACTTC.

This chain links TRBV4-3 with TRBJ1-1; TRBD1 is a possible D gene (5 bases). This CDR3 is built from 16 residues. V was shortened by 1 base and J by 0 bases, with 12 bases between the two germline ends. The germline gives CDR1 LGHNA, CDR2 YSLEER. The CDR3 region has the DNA TGCGCCAGCAGCCAAGGGCCGGGGGGGATGAACACTGAAGCTTTCTTT. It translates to CASSQGPGGMNTEAFF.

CDR3 DNA: TGTGCCAGCAGTTTGATAGCGGGCCCGCCACCGGATGAGCAGTTCTTC. Residues: CASSLIAGPPPDEQFF. The J gene is TRBJ2-1, the V gene TRBV28; TRBD2 matches 7 bases. Germline V gene sequence: CDR1 MDHEN, CDR2 SYDVKM. The CDR3 length is 16 residues. V shed 3 bases, J shed 8 bases, and the junction held 13 bases outside the gene matches.

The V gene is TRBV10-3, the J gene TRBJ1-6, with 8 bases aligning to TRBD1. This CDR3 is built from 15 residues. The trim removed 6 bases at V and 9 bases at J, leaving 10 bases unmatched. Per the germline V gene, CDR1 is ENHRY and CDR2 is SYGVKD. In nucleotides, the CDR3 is TGTGCCATCAGCGGACAGGGTGGAGGAGTTTCACCCCTCCACTTT. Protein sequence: CAISGQGGGVSPLHF.